Listed below are T cell receptor beta chains from one sample, sequenced in a study of lymphopenia after photon versus proton radiotherapy. Measured with immunoSEQ multiplex PCR; TCRdb has only the in-frame clones, and not every one. The top ten clones hold over 15% of a sample with about 50,000 clones, under 95% of them seen once. Here the sequenced sample was peripheral blood, taken from a patient treated with photon-based radiotherapy. The source of these receptors is a middle-aged woman with cholangiocarcinoma. CDR3s include the opening cysteine and the closing phenylalanine or tryptophan. The D gene is left open where the match is weak. Rows give clone size only sometimes, using once, few, many, or a class for an expanded clone.

V gene,clone size,D gene,J gene,CDR3 protein,CDR3 DNA
TRBV6-5,NA,NA,TRBJ1-1,CASSTTVNTEAFF,TGTGCCAGCAGTACTACAGTAAACACTGAAGCTTTCTTT
TRBV2,NA,NA,TRBJ1-2,CASSEDSLRYTF,TGTGCCAGCAGTGAAGACTCCCTGAGGTACACCTTC
TRBV27,NA,TRBD1,TRBJ2-7,CASSFKPPGTVIHEQYF,TGTGCCAGCAGTTTTAAACCGCCGGGGACAGTGATCCACGAGCAGTACTTC
TRBV21-1,NA,NA,TRBJ1-2,CASSNPGNYGYTF,TGTGCCAGCAGCAACCCAGGGAACTATGGCTACACCTTC
TRBV27,NA,TRBD2,TRBJ2-3,CASSLSIPGLAGVGKGDTQYF,TGTGCCAGCAGTCTGTCCATCCCGGGACTAGCGGGAGTGGGGAAAGGGGATACGCAGTATTTT
TRBV11-3,once,NA,TRBJ1-1,CASSRESNTEAFF,TGTGCCAGCAGCCGGGAATCGAACACTGAAGCTTTCTTT
TRBV4-1,once,TRBD2,TRBJ2-1,CASSPPGTSYNEQFF,TGCGCCAGCAGCCCCCCCGGGACTAGCTACAATGAGCAGTTCTTC
TRBV11-2,NA,NA,TRBJ1-4,CASSLKEKLFF,TGTGCCAGCAGCTTGAAAGAAAAACTGTTTTTT
TRBV4-3,NA,NA,TRBJ1-6,CASSQDWGVAYNSPLHF,TGCGCCAGCAGCCAAGATTGGGGTGTAGCCTATAATTCACCCCTCCACTTT
TRBV7-2,few,NA,TRBJ1-4,CASSRGRTTNEKLFF,TGTGCCAGCAGCCGAGGGAGGACAACTAATGAAAAACTGTTTTTT
TRBV28,NA,TRBD1,TRBJ2-7,CASTPWLGQGAGEQYF,TGTGCCAGCACTCCCTGGTTGGGACAGGGGGCGGGCGAGCAGTACTTC
TRBV6-1,NA,NA,TRBJ1-6,CASSAGASYNSPLHF,TGTGCCAGCAGTGCGGGTGCCTCCTATAATTCACCCCTCCACTTT
TRBV11-2,NA,NA,TRBJ1-1,CASSADGNTEAFF,TGTGCCAGCAGCGCGGACGGGAACACTGAAGCTTTCTTT
TRBV11-2,NA,NA,TRBJ1-4,CASSLGGGRHNEKLFF,TGTGCCAGCAGCTTAGGGGGGGGACGGCATAATGAAAAACTGTTTTTT
TRBV19,NA,NA,TRBJ1-1,CASSSKAGMNTEAFF,TGTGCCAGTAGTTCTAAAGCAGGGATGAACACTGAAGCTTTCTTT
TRBV7-9,NA,TRBD1,TRBJ1-1,CASSQGTGRVLEAFF,TGTGCCAGCAGCCAGGGGACAGGACGGGTACTTGAAGCTTTCTTT
TRBV19,NA,NA,TRBJ2-1,CASSIYGVNEQFF,TGTGCCAGTAGTATTTATGGAGTCAATGAGCAGTTCTTC
TRBV10-3,NA,TRBD2,TRBJ2-1,CAISELTSGEVSEQFF,TGTGCCATCAGTGAGCTAACTAGCGGGGAGGTCAGTGAGCAGTTCTTC
TRBV27,once,TRBD2,TRBJ2-4,CASSFQAGVSIQYF,TGTGCCAGCAGTTTTCAAGCGGGAGTCTCCATTCAGTACTTC
TRBV5-1,NA,NA,TRBJ2-1,CASSLGQTYNEQFF,TGCGCCAGCAGCTTGGGACAGACTTACAATGAGCAGTTCTTC
TRBV19,NA,NA,TRBJ1-2,CASSIDTGTDYGYTF,TGTGCCAGTAGTATAGATACCGGGACGGACTATGGCTACACCTTC
TRBV9,NA,TRBD1,TRBJ2-3,CASSSGQGNTDTQYF,TGTGCCAGCAGCTCGGGACAGGGAAACACAGATACGCAGTATTTT
TRBV7-2,NA,TRBD1,TRBJ1-2,CASSTGGQLNYGYTF,TGTGCCAGCAGCACCGGGGGACAGCTCAACTATGGCTACACCTTC
TRBV2,NA,NA,TRBJ1-4,CASSDIRAGEKLFF,TGTGCCAGCAGTGATATACGGGCGGGCGAAAAACTGTTTTTT
TRBV6-4,NA,NA,TRBJ1-4,CASSDSRERSEKLFF,TGTGCCAGCAGTGACTCTCGGGAAAGATCTGAAAAACTGTTTTTT
TRBV18,NA,NA,TRBJ1-2,CASSPGEGPQGNGYTF,TGTGCCAGCTCACCAGGTGAGGGGCCGCAGGGGAACGGCTACACCTTC
TRBV5-1,NA,NA,TRBJ2-5,CASSLDVQETQYF,TGCGCCAGCAGCCTTGACGTACAAGAGACCCAGTACTTC
TRBV27,NA,TRBD1,TRBJ1-1,CASSYLRQGPDTEAFF,TGTGCCAGCAGTTACCTCCGACAGGGACCTGACACTGAAGCTTTCTTT
TRBV7-3,NA,NA,TRBJ2-2,CASSYTGNTGELFF,TGTGCCAGCAGCTATACAGGGAACACCGGGGAGCTGTTTTTT
TRBV11-2,NA,NA,TRBJ2-3,CASRREQGSLVLRGDTQYF,TGTGCCAGCAGGCGAGAACAGGGTAGCCTTGTATTAAGGGGAGATACGCAGTATTTT
TRBV11-1,NA,NA,TRBJ2-7,CASSVAGYEQYF,TGTGCCAGCAGCGTGGCGGGGTACGAGCAGTACTTC
TRBV6-6,NA,NA,TRBJ1-2,CASSTGQSSYGYTF,TGTGCCAGCAGTACCGGACAGAGCTCCTATGGCTACACCTTC
TRBV18,NA,TRBD1,TRBJ1-2,CASSSGTGGFYGYTF,TGTGCCAGCTCGTCCGGGACAGGGGGCTTCTATGGCTACACCTTC
TRBV4-3,NA,TRBD2,TRBJ2-3,CASSRGGGLARTDTQYF,TGCGCCAGCAGCCGAGGCGGGGGGCTAGCGAGAACAGATACGCAGTATTTT
TRBV11-3,NA,NA,TRBJ2-1,CASSLGGRGSYNEQFF,TGTGCCAGCAGCTTAGGGGGAAGGGGATCCTACAATGAGCAGTTCTTC
TRBV5-6,NA,TRBD2,TRBJ2-1,CASSLGGSYNEQFF,TGTGCCAGCAGCTTAGGCGGGAGCTACAATGAGCAGTTCTTC
TRBV25-1,NA,NA,TRBJ1-1,CASSEGGLNTEAFF,TGTGCCAGCAGTGAAGGGGGTTTGAACACTGAAGCTTTCTTT
TRBV6-5,NA,NA,TRBJ2-1,CASSSTSGEQFF,TGTGCCAGCAGCTCTACTAGTGGTGAGCAGTTCTTC
TRBV25-1,NA,NA,TRBJ1-1,CASSPGPPLGTEAFF,TGTGCCAGCAGCCCCGGGCCTCCCCTGGGGACTGAAGCTTTCTTT
TRBV2,NA,TRBD2,TRBJ2-3,CASSGAGGDTDTQYF,TGTGCCAGCAGTGGAGCGGGGGGGGACACAGATACGCAGTATTTT
TRBV28,NA,NA,TRBJ1-6,CASSLSLGGIHSPLHF,TGTGCCAGCAGTTTATCGTTAGGGGGGATTCATTCACCCCTCCACTTT
TRBV4-3,NA,NA,TRBJ2-1,CASSQDAPGGAADIVYNEQFF,TGCGCCAGCAGCCAAGATGCCCCCGGGGGTGCAGCGGACATCGTCTACAATGAGCAGTTCTTC
TRBV7-9,NA,NA,TRBJ2-3,CASSPGQEFTDTQYF,TGTGCCAGCAGCCCAGGACAAGAATTCACAGATACGCAGTATTTT
TRBV30,NA,NA,TRBJ1-1,CAWRGDTSNTEAFF,TGTGCCTGGAGGGGGGACACTTCGAACACTGAAGCTTTCTTT
TRBV4-1,NA,TRBD1,TRBJ2-2,CASSQEDRGRDTGELFF,TGCGCCAGCAGCCAAGAGGACAGGGGAAGGGACACCGGGGAGCTGTTTTTT
TRBV28,few,TRBD1,TRBJ1-5,CASCDRANQPQHF,TGTGCCAGCTGCGACAGGGCCAATCAGCCCCAGCATTTT
TRBV18,NA,NA,TRBJ2-2,CASSPLQSTGELFF,TGTGCCAGCTCACCCCTTCAATCCACCGGGGAGCTGTTTTTT
TRBV29-1,NA,TRBD2,TRBJ2-7,CSVTPGLAGGPRPYEQYF,TGCAGCGTCACACCGGGACTAGCGGGGGGGCCGAGGCCCTACGAGCAGTACTTC
TRBV10-2,NA,TRBD2,TRBJ2-2,CASSETSGSTLGTGELFF,TGCGCCAGCAGTGAGACTAGCGGGAGTACCCTGGGGACCGGGGAGCTGTTTTTT
TRBV5-6,NA,NA,TRBJ2-2,CASSFVGQGGSGELFF,TGTGCCAGCAGCTTCGTCGGACAGGGAGGGTCCGGGGAGCTGTTTTTT
TRBV28,NA,TRBD1,TRBJ1-2,CASSMTGIYGYTF,TGTGCCAGCAGTATGACAGGGATCTATGGCTACACCTTC
TRBV28,NA,TRBD1,TRBJ1-1,CASSLGRGRDTEAFF,TGTGCCAGCTCCTTGGGCAGGGGGCGCGACACTGAAGCTTTCTTT
TRBV2,NA,TRBD1,TRBJ2-7,CASREGQGARGEQYF,TGTGCCAGCAGGGAGGGACAGGGGGCGCGGGGCGAGCAGTACTTC
TRBV6-5,NA,TRBD1,TRBJ1-2,CASSYAGTGDGYTF,TGTGCCAGCAGTTACGCCGGGACAGGGGATGGCTACACCTTC